This T cell receptor beta chain was recorded in a study of metastatic and nonmetastatic thyroid tumors. Trimming stripped 7 bases from V and 7 bases from J, with 17 bases between. In germline, CDR1 is DFQATT, CDR2 SNEGSKA (reference sequence). The CDR3 sequence is 13 residues long. TCRdb re-processed the PCR reads through MiXCR. The sample lists about 46,000 clones, about 25% occurring once. No patient received treatment before thyroid surgery. This sequence joins TRBV20-1 and TRBJ2-1; D may be TRBD2 (6 bases). Sequenced material: blood. The sequence was obtained from a male donor with papillary thyroid cancer or a benign thyroid nodule (not recorded which). Some clones in this sample may be carry-over from other donors' samples. The CDR3 DNA follows: TGCAGTGGGGCGGGGACTCTTGTTAATGAGCAGTTCTTC. It encodes CSGAGTLVNEQFF.